This T cell receptor beta chain was identified in a study of T cell changes during pregnancy in multiple sclerosis. Clones were sequenced by immunoSEQ multiplex PCR, and TCRdb holds only the in-frame ones, with some missing. Of some 80,000 clones listed, about 93% were seen once; the top ten hold 0.13% to 0.15%. The sequence was obtained from a female donor with multiple sclerosis, enrolled in a pregnancy study. Sample: CD4+ T cells from peripheral blood mononuclear cells, taken after pregnancy.

The CDR3 DNA sequence: TGTGCCAGTAGTACAACACTATTCGCGTGGAACACTGAAGCTTTCTTT. It codes for CASSTTLFAWNTEAFF. The rearrangement links TRBV19 to TRBJ1-1, with no clear D. The CDR3 totals 16 residues. V gave up 4 bases and J gave up 1 base, with 16 bases separating them. Germline V lookup: CDR1 LNHDA, CDR2 SQIVND (reference sequence).